This T cell receptor beta chain was captured in a study of regulatory T cells in long-lasting Graves disease. The V end lost 4 bases, the J end lost 5 bases, and 16 bases lay between the germline ends. CDR3 length: 14 residues. Per the germline V gene, CDR1 is SGHRS and CDR2 is YFSETQ. Study-level findings and limits: Possibly, accuracy suffered from the small sample size. A greater number of public clonotypes (approximately 2,500) was shared by persistent patients than by new patients (over 900).

Time point specified: newly diagnosed GD, antithyroid drugs for less than 3 months. Extracted RNA from PBMCs served as the source of the TCR library. Building of the TCR beta libraries involved iRepertoire HTBI primers and Arm-PCR of CDR3 regions. MiXCR was run by TCRdb on the multiplex PCR reads, yielding one entry per CDR3 protein. Of approximately 300,000 distinct CDR3 sequences listed, about 20% are singletons. This clonotype was seen ten or more times. The target antigen is unknown. This chain connects TRBV5-1 to TRBJ2-7; D is possibly TRBD1 (5 bases). This receptor was taken from a female donor with Graves disease. Material: peripheral blood mononuclear cells (PBMCs), obtained at new diagnosis, from a patient treated with antithyroid drugs. CDR3 amino acids: CASSRTQIEDEQYF. CDR3 coding DNA: TGCGCCAGCAGCCGGACACAGATTGAGGACGAGCAGTACTTC.